What follows is one T cell receptor beta chain and its context. Its antigen remains unidentified. The data stem from a study of memory CD4+ T cells and cytomegalovirus serostatus. Whole-study findings and limits: CD4+ memory repertoires contained about 40% of the roughly 160 reported CMV TCRbeta sequences. Suggested: most of the CMV-linked TCR signature lies in CD4+ memory cells.

V shed 4 bases and J shed 8 bases, with 14 bases lying between them. The CDR3 runs 13 residues. Germline V CDR1 and CDR2: SGHTA, FQGNSA. Repertoires were generated with immunoSEQ multiplex PCR, while TCRdb's copy carries only in-frame clones and drops some. This sample carries about 46,000 clones, around 78% of them seen once, and the ten largest clones take 0.85% to 0.95%. The sort gate was single viable CD3+CD4+CD8-CD45RO+ cells for memory CD4+ T cells. CMV serostatus came from serum IgG against pp150, pp28, p38, p52. This clonotype was obtained from an adult in good health and CMV-seronegative. This chain connects TRBV7-2 to TRBJ1-2; perhaps TRBD1 as D (5 bases). The sample taken for sequencing was memory CD4+ T cells from blood. CDR3 DNA: TGTGCCAGCAGCTCCCCACTTAGGGACGGCTACACCTTC. Its translation: CASSSPLRDGYTF. The whole variable domain, filled in from reference TRBV7-2 and TRBJ1-2, reads GAGVSQSPSNKVTEKGKDVELRCDPISGHTALYWYRQSLGQGLEFLIYFQGNSAPDKSGLPSDRFSAERTGGSVSTLTIQRTQQEDSAVYLCASSSPLRDGYTFGSGTRLTVV.